One sample yielded the 26 T cell receptor beta chains listed below, sequenced in a study of PD-1 blockade in classical Hodgkin lymphoma. Measured with immunoSEQ multiplex PCR; TCRdb has only the in-frame clones, and not every one. Of over 15,000 clones in the sample, 80% to 85% were seen once. Each patient relapsed following autologous stem cell transplantation, and prior brentuximab vedotin exposure differed. This material consisted of peripheral blood mononuclear cells (PBMCs), taken before the second cycle of nivolumab. These receptors came from a human donor with classical Hodgkin lymphoma.

The rearrangement joins TRBV5-8 to TRBJ2-3; D unresolved. CDR1 is SGHTS, CDR2 YDEGEE, per germline. This CDR3 contains 12 residues. Trimming shortened V by 4 bases and J by 5 bases, and 8 bases separated the two germline ends. The CDR3 is CASSGPGDTQYF. The DNA for the CDR3 is TGTGCCAGCAGCGGACCGGGAGATACGCAGTATTTT.

This clone was seen once. The chain links TRBV2 to TRBJ2-1, with 10 bases that match TRBD2. With V trimmed by 3 bases and J by 3 bases, 11 bases remained unmatched. The CDR3 spans 18 residues. Germline CDR1 SNHLY, CDR2 FYNNEI. CDR3 bases: TGTGCCAGCAGTGATCCCCACCTAGCGGGGGCGGACTACAATGAGCAGTTCTTC. Protein sequence: CASSDPHLAGADYNEQFF.

This chain uses TRBV5-5 with TRBJ2-7; 7 bases are shared with TRBD1. CDR1 and CDR2 from the germline V gene are SGHKS and YYEKEE (reference sequence). The CDR3 extends over 14 amino acids. With V trimmed by 4 bases and J by 4 bases, 8 bases remained unmatched. CDR3 bases: TGTGCCAGCAGCCCCCAGGGACAGACGTACGAGCAGTACTTC. It yields the protein CASSPQGQTYEQYF.

As regards this clone: Other DNA sequences of this sample code for an identical CDR3. This rearrangement joins TRBV19 to TRBJ1-1, with unresolved D. This CDR3 region has 13 residues. Trimming pared 1 base from V and 2 bases from J, leaving 5 bases between. CDR1 LNHDA and CDR2 SQIVND come from the germline V gene (reference sequence). Written as DNA, the CDR3 is TGTGCCAGTAGTATAGGAGGAAACACTGAAGCTTTCTTT. This sequence encodes CASSIGGNTEAFF.

The chain joins TRBV6-1 to TRBJ2-1, with 9 positions matching TRBD1. CDR1 is MNHNS and CDR2 is SASEGT in the germline V gene. The CDR3 is 15 residues long. Germline trimming cut 6 bases from V and 8 bases from J; bases unmatched to any gene: 11. CDR3 in amino acids: CASRGGDRELDEQFF. CDR3 sequence (DNA): TGTGCCAGCAGGGGCGGGGACAGGGAGCTGGATGAGCAGTTCTTC.

V and J are TRBV9 and TRBJ2-2; TRBD2 aligns across 10 bases. CDR1 SGDLS and CDR2 YYNGEE come from the germline V gene. CDR3 length: 16 residues. V lost 0 bases, J lost 4 bases, and 3 bases stayed unmatched. Written as DNA, the CDR3 is TGTGCCAGCAGCGTAGAACCTAGCGGGAGCACCGGGGAGCTGTTTTTT. Protein product: CASSVEPSGSTGELFF.

The chain links TRBV7-8 to TRBJ1-1; D uncertain. The V gene's germline CDR1 is SGHVS and CDR2 FQNEAQ. V was clipped by 5 bases and J by 6 bases, with 13 bases between them. This CDR3 has 13 amino acids. Here the CDR3 reads CASSPWVWPEAFF. CDR3 coding DNA: TGTGCCAGCAGCCCGTGGGTATGGCCTGAAGCTTTCTTT. Based on the CDR3 plus reference TRBV7-8 and TRBJ1-1, the full variable domain is GAGVSQSPRYKVAKRGQDVALRCDPISGHVSLFWYQQALGQGPEFLTYFQNEAQLDKSGLPSDRFFAERPEGSVSTLKIQRTQQEDSAVYLCASSPWVWPEAFFGQGTRLTVV.

J is TRBJ2-7 and V is TRBV6-6; D perhaps matches TRBD1 (6 bases). The CDR3 is 15 residues long. V was pared by 6 bases and J by 2 bases, with 17 bases between. Germline CDR1 and CDR2: MNHNY and SVGAGI (reference sequence). The CDR3 loop reads CASSSQGRGPYEQYF. As DNA, the CDR3 is TGTGCCAGCAGCTCTCAGGGGCGCGGACCCTACGAGCAGTACTTC.

V is TRBV7-8 and J is TRBJ2-7; D gene unclear. Trimming cost V 5 bases and J 4 bases, with 9 bases left between them. The germline gives CDR1 SGHVS, CDR2 FQNEAQ. The CDR3 runs 12 residues. In DNA, the CDR3 is TGTGCCAGCAGCCCCGATGCGTACGAGCAGTACTTC. Protein sequence: CASSPDAYEQYF.

CDR3 sequence: CASSYSRGRQPQHF. DNA of the CDR3: TGTGCCAGCAGTTACTCCCGGGGGCGGCAGCCCCAGCATTTT. The J gene is TRBJ1-5, the V gene TRBV6-6, with D perhaps TRBD1 (6 bases). V was cut by 0 bases and J by 7 bases, with 10 bases left in between. This CDR3 is built from 14 residues. Germline CDR1 is MNHNY and CDR2 is SVGAGI (reference sequence).

The chain joins TRBV4-1 to TRBJ1-6; no firm D call. Trimming removed 0 bases from V and 2 bases from J, with 2 bases in between. The CDR3 sequence is 14 residues long. Germline values: CDR1 MGHRA, CDR2 YSYEKL. This chain's CDR3 is CASSQDAYNSPLHF. As DNA, the CDR3 is TGCGCCAGCAGCCAAGATGCCTATAATTCACCCCTCCACTTT.

The chain joins TRBV25-1 to TRBJ2-2; 12 nucleotides line up with TRBD1. The junction had 6 bases not matched to a gene; V was cut back by 4 bases and J by 6 bases. The CDR3 has 16 amino acids. Germline V gene data show CDR1 as MGHDK and CDR2 as SYGVNS. The CDR3 bases are TGTGCCAGCAGTGCCGGGACAGGGGGCTATTCCGGGGAGCTGTTTTTT. Protein sequence: CASSAGTGGYSGELFF.

V usage is TRBV7-7 and J usage is TRBJ1-1; weak D call: TRBD1 (6 bases). V was shortened by 4 bases and J by 2 bases, with 14 bases between the two germline ends. Germline CDR1 and CDR2: SSHAT and FNYEAQ (reference sequence). CDR3 length equals 15 residues. The CDR3: CASSSRNRENTEAFF. The DNA for the CDR3 is TGTGCCAGCAGCTCAAGAAACAGGGAAAACACTGAAGCTTTCTTT.

The chain employs TRBV10-3 and TRBJ2-2; 8 bases agree with TRBD2. The CDR3 is 16 residues long. V was pared by 7 bases and J by 2 bases, with 9 bases of the junction left unmatched. The germline V gene encodes CDR1 ENHRY and CDR2 SYGVKD. This CDR3 is CAITSSGTGNTGELFF. In DNA, the CDR3 is TGTGCCATCACGAGTAGCGGGACCGGCAACACCGGGGAGCTGTTTTTT.

V is TRBV6-1 and J is TRBJ2-3; D is unclear. The V and J ends lost 2 bases and 0 bases respectively, with 9 bases between them. The CDR3 spans 15 residues. The germline gives CDR1 MNHNS, CDR2 SASEGT. The CDR3 nucleotides read TGTGCCAGCAGTGAAATTACCATTAGCACAGATACGCAGTATTTT. Translated: CASSEITISTDTQYF.

This clone was found a few times. The junction does not match germline at one end; this may be a read error. V and J are TRBV7-9 and TRBJ1-3, with D possibly matching TRBD1 (6 bases). Germline V CDR1 and CDR2: SEHNR, FQNEAQ (reference sequence). This CDR3 spans 12 amino acids. The CDR3 DNA follows: TGTGCCAGCAGCCCTCAGGGGCCACTAGGTCATTTT. Protein sequence: CASSPQGPLGHF. The full variable domain, its missing parts supplied by reference TRBV7-9 and TRBJ1-3, is DTGVSQNPRHKITKRGQNVTFRCDPISEHNRLYWYRQTLGQGPEFLTYFQNEAQLEKSRLLSDRFSAERPKGSFSTLEIQRTEQGDSAMYLCASSPQGPLGHFGEGSWLTVV.

In this sample, this clone turned up a few times. This rearrangement joins TRBV6-1 to TRBJ2-7; 13 nucleotides match TRBD2. The CDR3 runs 15 residues. Looked up from germline, CDR1 is MNHNS and CDR2 is SASEGT. V lost 7 bases and J lost 7; bases outside the gene matches: 10. This CDR3 is CASTGLAGSVKEQYF. The CDR3 DNA is TGTGCCAGCACGGGACTAGCGGGATCGGTAAAGGAGCAGTACTTC.

This clone has a single count. The J gene is TRBJ1-2, the V gene TRBV5-4; TRBD1 might be the D (5 bases). Trimming left V 0 bases short and J 12 bases short, with 21 bases between. CDR1 and CDR2 (germline): SGHNT, YYREEE (reference sequence). The CDR3 length is 15 residues. The CDR3 loop reads CASSLDPGPYSFDTF. The CDR3 DNA is TGTGCCAGCAGCTTGGACCCGGGGCCATACTCTTTTGACACCTTC. The full variable domain, with the rest looked up from reference TRBV5-4 and TRBJ1-2, is ETGVTQSPTHLIKTRGQQVTLRCSSQSGHNTVSWYQQALGQGPQFIFQYYREEENGRGNFPPRFSGLQFPNYSSELNVNALELDDSALYLCASSLDPGPYSFDTFGSGTRLTVV.

This clone was recorded a few times. The CDR3 DNA sequence: TGTGCCAGCAGTGAACACGGGGCGGGACCCTTCTACGAGCAGTACTTC. Protein sequence: CASSEHGAGPFYEQYF. This rearrangement joins TRBV25-1 to TRBJ2-7; tentative D call: TRBD2 (6 bases). This CDR3 comprises 16 residues. V dropped 2 bases and J dropped 3 bases, with 17 bases sitting between them. Germline V lookup: CDR1 MGHDK, CDR2 SYGVNS.

Concerning this clone: The DNA is omitted, as the CDR3 cannot be located on it reliably, and the CDR3 follows TCRdb's listing. V usage is TRBV9 and J usage is TRBJ1-2; the tabulated D call, TRBD1, remains unverified against the DNA. The CDR3 adds up to 16 amino acids, both ends counted. Looked up from germline, CDR1 is SGDLS and CDR2 is YYNGEE. The CDR3: CASSVLSVPDSYGYTF.

This clone has just a few counts. The chain has TRBV28 and TRBJ1-2; no reliable D call. The CDR3 is made up of 12 amino acids. Germline CDR1 is MDHEN and CDR2 is SYDVKM. V gave up 10 bases and J gave up 8 bases, with 17 bases separating them. This CDR3 reads CATQEGTGGYTF. CDR3 in DNA: TGTGCCACCCAGGAGGGTACGGGAGGCTACACCTTC.

The rearrangement uses TRBV19 and TRBJ1-1, with D unresolved. Germline loops: CDR1 LNHDA, CDR2 SQIVND (reference sequence). Between the trimmed V and J ends, which lost 9 bases and 3 bases, there was a span of 17 bases. This CDR3 contains 14 residues. CDR3 in DNA: TGTGCCAGCTCCCCGGCGGGGTGGTACACTGAAGCTTTCTTT. Amino acid sequence: CASSPAGWYTEAFF.

The rearrangement uses TRBV7-8 and TRBJ1-5; possibly TRBD1 for D (5 bases). Trimming shortened V by 0 bases and J by 0 bases, and 12 bases separated the two germline ends. Per the germline V gene, CDR1 is SGHVS and CDR2 is FQNEAQ. The CDR3 length is 17 residues. Here the CDR3 reads CASSLARTFYSNQPQHF. CDR3 DNA: TGTGCCAGCAGCTTAGCAAGGACATTCTATAGCAATCAGCCCCAGCATTTT.

The chain carries TRBV5-4 and TRBJ2-4; D gene ambiguous. Trimming removed 4 bases at V and 0 bases at J, with 8 bases between. The germline CDR1 and CDR2 sequences are SGHNT and YYREEE (reference sequence). The CDR3 spans 14 residues. The CDR3 region has the DNA TGTGCCAGCAGCGTGACCGGAGCCAAAAACATTCAGTACTTC. Its translation: CASSVTGAKNIQYF.

The chain is built from TRBV9 and TRBJ1-3; D is unresolved. V was cut by 0 bases and J by 0 bases, with 16 bases left in between. Germline values: CDR1 SGDLS, CDR2 YYNGEE. This CDR3 has 18 amino acids. DNA of the CDR3: TGTGCCAGCAGCGTAGTGGAGTGGCACCCGAGCTCTGGAAACACCATATATTTT. It specifies CASSVVEWHPSSGNTIYF.

The gene calls are TRBV6-5 and TRBJ1-1; D call uncertain. This CDR3 has 13 residues. CDR1 is MNHEY and CDR2 is SVGAGI in the germline V gene. The ends were cut back, 2 bases at V and 5 bases at J, with 9 bases in the middle. The CDR3 loop is CASSYRDTTEAFF. CDR3 coding DNA: TGTGCCAGCAGTTACCGGGATACTACTGAAGCTTTCTTT.